Following are 25 T cell receptor beta chains from one sample sequenced in a study of cytomegalovirus exposure and HLA in healthy donors (dated by TCRdb to about 2017). The library was prepared using the immunoSEQ multiplex PCR assay. The multiplex PCR relied on a mix of 60 forward primers for TCR Vbeta segments and 13 reverse primers for TCR Jbeta segments. TCRdb provides this immuneACCESS table in a form limited to in-frame rearrangements. Some clones are lacking; in checked studies, under half of them reflect an unresolved V gene, and why the rest are absent is not known. This sample is represented by a few hundred thousand clones; roughly 75% of them were singletons. Under 2% of the sample rests with the top ten. Sequenced sample: PBMCs. The receptor source for this set is a woman aged 25 to 39 in good health and CMV-seronegative.

This chain connects TRBV7-8 to TRBJ2-3; tentative D call: TRBD2 (6 bases). CDR3 length: 14 residues. The V end lost 6 bases, the J end lost 1 base, and 11 bases lay between the germline ends. Germline lookup yields CDR1 SGHVS and CDR2 FQNEAQ. This CDR3 reads CASRDWGGTDTQYF. Here the CDR3 DNA reads TGTGCCAGCAGAGACTGGGGGGGCACAGATACGCAGTATTTT. The full variable domain, completed using reference TRBV7-8 and TRBJ2-3, is GAGVSQSPRYKVAKRGQDVALRCDPISGHVSLFWYQQALGQGPEFLTYFQNEAQLDKSGLPSDRFFAERPEGSVSTLKIQRTQQEDSAVYLCASRDWGGTDTQYFGPGTRLTVL.

The chain carries TRBV6-5 and TRBJ2-5, with D tentatively TRBD2 (5 bases). The CDR3 has 13 residues. Deletions cut 6 bases from V and 7 bases from J, with 15 bases between. CDR1 is MNHEY and CDR2 is SVGAGI in the germline V gene. CDR3 protein: CASRPLDAATQYF. CDR3 bases: TGTGCCAGCAGACCACTAGACGCGGCGACCCAGTACTTC.

The V gene is TRBV4-1, the J gene TRBJ2-3; 9 bases match TRBD2. The trim removed 0 bases at V and 6 bases at J, leaving 10 bases unmatched. In germline, CDR1 is MGHRA, CDR2 YSYEKL. There are 17 residues in the CDR3. The CDR3 reads CASSQDPGGGADDTQYF. Written as DNA, the CDR3 is TGCGCCAGCAGCCAAGATCCGGGCGGGGGGGCTGATGATACGCAGTATTTT.

The chain uses TRBV5-1 and TRBJ1-2; 7 bases map to TRBD1. The germline V gene has CDR1 SGHRS and CDR2 YFSETQ. V shed 0 bases, J shed 5 bases, and the junction held 4 bases outside the gene matches. CDR3 size: 14 residues. Here the CDR3 reads CASSLGDSYYGYTF. CDR3 bases: TGCGCCAGCAGCTTGGGGGACAGCTATTATGGCTACACCTTC. The variable domain in full, with the rest retrieved from reference TRBV5-1 and TRBJ1-2, is KAGVTQTPRYLIKTRGQQVTLSCSPISGHRSVSWYQQTPGQGLQFLFEYFSETQRNKGNFPGRFSGRQFSNSRSEMNVSTLELGDSALYLCASSLGDSYYGYTFGSGTRLTVV.

The CDR3 protein is CASSLGANSNQPQHF. The CDR3 DNA reads as TGTGCCAGCAGCTTAGGAGCAAATAGCAATCAGCCCCAGCATTTT. V usage is TRBV11-2 and J usage is TRBJ1-5; no firm D call. Trimming left V 1 base short and J 0 bases short, with 7 bases between. Germline assignment: CDR1 SGHAT and CDR2 FQNNGV. The CDR3 contains 15 residues.

J is TRBJ1-2 and V is TRBV27, with TRBD1 matching over 7 bases. CDR1 MNHEY and CDR2 SMNVEV come from the germline V gene (reference sequence). The V and J ends lost 3 bases and 1 base, in that order; junction bases with no gene match: 5. The CDR3 sequence is 15 residues long. The CDR3 loop is CASSFGDRINYGYTF. CDR3 DNA: TGTGCCAGCAGTTTCGGGGACAGAATTAACTATGGCTACACCTTC.

This clone has just a few counts. The chain recombines TRBV11-3 with TRBJ2-5; 11 bases match TRBD2. V was pared by 2 bases and J by 2 bases, with 1 base of the junction left unmatched. The CDR3 contains 15 residues. The germline gives CDR1 SGHNT, CDR2 YENEEA. This CDR3 is CASSLRLAGQETQYF. Written as DNA, the CDR3 is TGTGCCAGCAGCTTACGACTAGCGGGGCAAGAGACCCAGTACTTC.

The chain employs TRBV7-9 and TRBJ1-5; D not certain. Trimming removed 3 bases from V and 4 bases from J, with 7 bases in between. CDR1 is SEHNR, CDR2 FQNEAQ, per germline (reference sequence). This CDR3 comprises 13 residues. The CDR3 sequence is CASSFQFNQPQHF. The CDR3, as DNA: TGTGCCAGCAGCTTTCAGTTTAATCAGCCCCAGCATTTT. Based on the CDR3 plus reference TRBV7-9 and TRBJ1-5, the full variable domain is DTGVSQNPRHKITKRGQNVTFRCDPISEHNRLYWYRQTLGQGPEFLTYFQNEAQLEKSRLLSDRFSAERPKGSFSTLEIQRTEQGDSAMYLCASSFQFNQPQHFGDGTRLSIL.

The V and J genes are TRBV30 and TRBJ2-3; TRBD1 matches at 7 bases. The CDR3 has 13 amino acids. Trimming cost V 5 bases and J 6 bases; bases outside gene matches: 8. CDR1 is GTSNPN and CDR2 is SVGIG in the germline V gene (reference sequence). CDR3 DNA: TGTGCCTGGGGGCCAGGGGGTATGGATACGCAGTATTTT. Protein product: CAWGPGGMDTQYF.

The gene calls are TRBV5-1 and TRBJ1-1; no clear D gene. V was pared by 4 bases and J by 4 bases, with 11 bases between. This CDR3 is built from 13 residues. The germline gives CDR1 SGHRS, CDR2 YFSETQ. CDR3 loop: CASSQDKSTEAFF. CDR3 in DNA: TGCGCCAGCAGCCAAGACAAGAGCACTGAAGCTTTCTTT.

Regarding this clone: The junction departs from the called germline gene at one end, perhaps through a read error. The chain recombines TRBV6-1 with TRBJ1-1, with D unresolved. The CDR3 has 11 amino acids. The germline CDR1 and CDR2 sequences are MNHNS and SASEGT. The CDR3, as DNA: TGTGCCAGCAGTGAGGAGCGGCCCCAACGGTTT. Translating gives CASSEERPQRF.

The chain joins TRBV19 to TRBJ2-1, with D maybe TRBD2 (5 bases). With 7 bases removed from V and 0 bases from J, the gap between germline ends came to 13 bases. Germline values: CDR1 LNHDA, CDR2 SQIVND (reference sequence). The CDR3 consists of 15 residues. CDR3 coding DNA: TGTGCCAGTACCTCAAGCGGTAGCTCCTACAATGAGCAGTTCTTC. This codes for CASTSSGSSYNEQFF.

V usage is TRBV1 and J usage is TRBJ2-5; TRBD2, as called in the table, went unchecked against the DNA. TRBV1 is noted as a pseudogene. The CDR3 covers 19 residues. The CDR3 coding sequence is TGCACCAGCAGCCCGGGACTAGCGGGGGGCCTAAAACCCCAAGAGACCCAGTACTTC. Protein: CTSSPGLAGGLKPQETQYF.

This chain joins TRBV23-1 and TRBJ2-7; no reliable D call. TRBV23-1 is known as an ORF, though its function is uncertain. This CDR3 is 14 amino acids long. Trimming took 0 bases from V and 7 from J, leaving 13 bases between them. CDR3 nucleotides: TGCGCCAGCAGTCAATCGAGGCAGCCTGGGGAGCAGTACTTC. As protein: CASSQSRQPGEQYF.

The CDR3 nucleotides read TGTGCCAGCAGCAATGGACAGGGTGAAAAACTGTTTTTT. Amino acid sequence: CASSNGQGEKLFF. The chain employs TRBV7-9 and TRBJ1-4; 8 nucleotides line up with TRBD1. Germline V gene sequence: CDR1 SEHNR, CDR2 FQNEAQ (reference sequence). The V gene end was trimmed by 5 bases and the J gene end by 7 bases; junction bases not matched to a gene: 3. This CDR3 is 13 amino acids long.

The rearrangement uses TRBV6-5 and TRBJ1-1; 9 nucleotides align to TRBD1. CDR1 is MNHEY, CDR2 SVGAGI, per germline. The V gene end was trimmed by 4 bases and the J gene end by 8 bases; junction bases not matched to a gene: 2. This CDR3 has 12 residues. The CDR3 loop is CASSSGQGEAFF. The CDR3 DNA sequence: TGTGCCAGCAGTTCAGGACAGGGGGAAGCTTTCTTT.

V usage is TRBV10-3 and J usage is TRBJ2-3; possibly TRBD2 for D (6 bases). Germline V lookup: CDR1 ENHRY, CDR2 SYGVKD. With 6 bases removed from V and 0 bases from J, the gap between germline ends came to 13 bases. This CDR3 is 15 amino acids long. The CDR3 DNA sequence: TGTGCCATCAGCCTTGGGACTGCTAGCACAGATACGCAGTATTTT. Residues: CAISLGTASTDTQYF.

The chain employs TRBV6-6 and TRBJ1-3, with 7 positions matching TRBD1. CDR1 is MNHNY, CDR2 SVGAGI, per germline (reference sequence). V lost 5 bases to trimming and J lost 0 bases; unmatched junction nucleotides: 4. The CDR3 sequence is 15 residues long. The CDR3 DNA reads TGTGCCAGCAGTGGACAGGTCTTCTCTGGAAACACCATATATTTT. Translated: CASSGQVFSGNTIYF.

The chain carries TRBV6-6 and TRBJ1-2; D gene ambiguous. This CDR3 has 15 residues. Trimming stripped 6 bases from V and 4 bases from J, with 18 bases between. Germline-derived CDR1 and CDR2 are MNHNY and SVGAGI (reference sequence). Here the CDR3 reads CASSPETPSIYGYTF. Here the CDR3 DNA reads TGTGCCAGCAGCCCCGAGACACCTTCTATCTATGGCTACACCTTC.

The chain employs TRBV6-6 and TRBJ2-1; 11 bases agree with TRBD1. The V and J ends lost 6 bases and 4 bases, in that order; junction bases with no gene match: 2. This CDR3 spans 14 amino acids. The germline CDR1 and CDR2 sequences are MNHNY and SVGAGI (reference sequence). As DNA, the CDR3 is TGTGCCAGCAGGGGACAGGGGGGGTACAATGAGCAGTTCTTC. It is translated as CASRGQGGYNEQFF.

The chain recombines TRBV5-4 with TRBJ2-7; 8 bases agree with TRBD2. Germline loops: CDR1 SGHNT, CDR2 YYREEE (reference sequence). The CDR3 extends over 14 amino acids. V trimming: 0 bases; J trimming: 6 bases; junction bases outside the gene matches: 5. The CDR3 DNA follows: TGTGCCAGCAGCTTGGTCGCGGGGGGCCGCGAGCAGTACTTC. Protein product: CASSLVAGGREQYF.

The rearrangement joins TRBV6-5 to TRBJ2-1; TRBD2 aligns across 8 bases. Germline assignment: CDR1 MNHEY and CDR2 SVGAGI. The CDR3 extends over 15 amino acids. The V gene end was trimmed by 0 bases and the J gene end by 4 bases; junction bases not matched to a gene: 2. CDR3 in amino acids: CASSYSAGGYNEQFF. The CDR3 bases are TGTGCCAGCAGTTACTCGGCGGGAGGATACAATGAGCAGTTCTTC.

The V call is TRBV29-1, the J call TRBJ1-1, with D perhaps matching TRBD1 (5 bases). CDR1 and CDR2 from the germline V gene are SQVTM and ANQGSEA. This CDR3 has 13 amino acids. V lost 6 bases, J lost 3 bases, and 14 bases lay in between. The CDR3 loop is CSVDSVAYTEAFF. The CDR3 region has the DNA TGCAGCGTCGACAGCGTGGCGTACACTGAAGCTTTCTTT. Variable domain in full (rest from reference TRBV29-1 and TRBJ1-1): SAVISQKPSRDICQRGTSLTIQCQVDSQVTMMFWYRQQPGQSLTLIATANQGSEATYESGFVIDKFPISRPNLTFSTLTVSNMSPEDSSIYLCSVDSVAYTEAFFGQGTRLTVV.

This clone was seen a few times. V usage is TRBV6-5 and J usage is TRBJ1-2; D call uncertain. This CDR3 spans 13 amino acids. The germline gives CDR1 MNHEY, CDR2 SVGAGI. V was shortened by 5 bases and J by 4 bases, with 11 bases between the two germline ends. CDR3 residues: CASSEENSYGYTF. The CDR3 DNA is TGTGCCAGCAGTGAAGAGAATAGCTATGGCTACACCTTC.

The chain employs TRBV6-1 and TRBJ2-1; D might be TRBD1 (6 bases). Trimming took off 4 bases at V and 4 bases at J, with 17 bases between the two ends. The germline V gene encodes CDR1 MNHNS and CDR2 SASEGT. The CDR3 runs to 16 residues. The CDR3 region has the DNA TGTGCCAGCAGTGCAGGGGAGTACGGAATATACAATGAGCAGTTCTTC. Protein product: CASSAGEYGIYNEQFF.